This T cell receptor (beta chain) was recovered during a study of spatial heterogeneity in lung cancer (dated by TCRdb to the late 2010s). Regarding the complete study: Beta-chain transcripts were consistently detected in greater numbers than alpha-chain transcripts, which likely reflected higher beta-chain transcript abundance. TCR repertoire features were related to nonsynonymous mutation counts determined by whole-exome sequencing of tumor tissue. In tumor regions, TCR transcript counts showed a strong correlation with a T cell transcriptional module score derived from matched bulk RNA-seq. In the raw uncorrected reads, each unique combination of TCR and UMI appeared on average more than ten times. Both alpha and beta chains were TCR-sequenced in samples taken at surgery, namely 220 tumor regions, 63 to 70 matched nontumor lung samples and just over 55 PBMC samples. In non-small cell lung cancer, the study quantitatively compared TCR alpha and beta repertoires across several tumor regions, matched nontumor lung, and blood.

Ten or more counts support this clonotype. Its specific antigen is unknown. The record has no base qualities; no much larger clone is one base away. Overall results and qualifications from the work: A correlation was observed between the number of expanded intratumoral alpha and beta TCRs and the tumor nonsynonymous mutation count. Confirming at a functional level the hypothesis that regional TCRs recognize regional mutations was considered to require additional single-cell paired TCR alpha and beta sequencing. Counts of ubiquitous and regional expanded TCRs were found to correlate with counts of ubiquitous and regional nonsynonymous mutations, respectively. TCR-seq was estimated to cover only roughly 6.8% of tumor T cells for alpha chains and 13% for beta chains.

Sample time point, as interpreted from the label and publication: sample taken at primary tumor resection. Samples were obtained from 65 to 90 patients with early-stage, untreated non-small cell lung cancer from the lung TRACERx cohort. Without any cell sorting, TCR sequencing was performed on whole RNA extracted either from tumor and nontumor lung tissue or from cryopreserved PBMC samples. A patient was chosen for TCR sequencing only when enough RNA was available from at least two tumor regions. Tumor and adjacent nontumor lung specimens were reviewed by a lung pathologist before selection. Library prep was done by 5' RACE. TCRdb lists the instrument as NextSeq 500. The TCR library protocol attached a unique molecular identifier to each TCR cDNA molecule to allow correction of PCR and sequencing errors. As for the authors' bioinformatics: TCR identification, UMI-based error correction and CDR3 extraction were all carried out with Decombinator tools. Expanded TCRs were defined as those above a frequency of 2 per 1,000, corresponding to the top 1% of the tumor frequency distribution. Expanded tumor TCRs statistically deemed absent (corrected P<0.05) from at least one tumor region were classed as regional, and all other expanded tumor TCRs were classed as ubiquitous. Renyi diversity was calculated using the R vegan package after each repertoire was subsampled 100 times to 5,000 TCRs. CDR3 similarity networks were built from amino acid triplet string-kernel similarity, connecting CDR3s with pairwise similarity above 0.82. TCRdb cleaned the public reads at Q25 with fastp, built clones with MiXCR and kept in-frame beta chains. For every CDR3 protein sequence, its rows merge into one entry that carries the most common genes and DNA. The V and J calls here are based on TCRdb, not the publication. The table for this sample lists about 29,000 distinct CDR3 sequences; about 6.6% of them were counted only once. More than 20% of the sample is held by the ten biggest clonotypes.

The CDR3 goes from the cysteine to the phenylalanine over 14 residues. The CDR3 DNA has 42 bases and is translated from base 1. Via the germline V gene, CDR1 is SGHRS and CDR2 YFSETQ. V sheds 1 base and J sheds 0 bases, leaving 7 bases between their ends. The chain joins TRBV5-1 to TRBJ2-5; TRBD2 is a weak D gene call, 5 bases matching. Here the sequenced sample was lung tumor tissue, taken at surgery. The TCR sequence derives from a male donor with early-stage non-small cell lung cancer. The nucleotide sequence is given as TGCGCCAGCAGCTTGACGGGGAACCAAGAGACCCAGTACTTC. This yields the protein CASSLTGNQETQYF.